Below are 11 T cell receptor beta chains sequenced from a single sample in a study of TIL therapy for anti-PD-1-resistant metastatic lung cancer. This was the immunoSEQ v3 assay. This table comes from immunoSEQ multiplex PCR, and its TCRdb copy is limited to in-frame clones, with some not included. The sample carries 45,000 to 60,000 clones, 65% to 80% recorded once. Time point denoted: pre-treatment sample, taken before nivolumab and TIL therapy. The tumor samples were excised metastases, mostly pleural nodules or supraclavicular lymph nodes. Sequencing was performed on tumor tissue, taken at baseline. The origin of the receptors is a person between 30 and 79 years old with non-small cell lung cancer.

Here the CDR3 DNA reads TGTGCCAGCTCACCGGACAGTTTAGGCCTTTTGTACTTC. It encodes CASSPDSLGLLYF. This rearrangement joins TRBV18 to TRBJ2-5, with D perhaps TRBD1 (6 bases). V was trimmed by 3 bases and J by 13 bases, leaving 18 bases between them. CDR3 length: 13 residues. The germline CDR1 and CDR2 sequences are KGHSH and LQKENI.

V and J are TRBV9 and TRBJ1-1; D remains ambiguous. Trimming stripped 2 bases from V and 4 bases from J, with 12 bases between. Germline CDR1 reads SGDLS; CDR2 reads YYNGEE. CDR3 length: 14 amino acids. The CDR3 here is CASSVRAGGTEAFF. CDR3 nucleotide sequence: TGTGCCAGCAGCGTCCGGGCTGGAGGCACTGAAGCTTTCTTT.

V and J are TRBV7-3 and TRBJ2-1; TRBD1 matches at 7 bases. This CDR3 is built from 12 residues. Trimming cost V 4 bases and J 12 bases; bases outside gene matches: 6. Germline V lookup: CDR1 SGHTA, CDR2 FQGTGA. The CDR3 here is CASSSLRTGQFF. CDR3 coding DNA: TGTGCCAGCAGCTCACTACGGACAGGGCAGTTCTTC.

The chain uses TRBV10-3 and TRBJ2-7; 9 nucleotides match TRBD1. The CDR3 length is 14 residues. J was trimmed by 4 bases and V by 5 bases; bases with no gene match: 6. Germline lookup yields CDR1 ENHRY and CDR2 SYGVKD. The CDR3 reads CAISTTGGRYEQYF. CDR3 sequence (DNA): TGTGCCATCAGTACGACAGGGGGAAGGTACGAGCAGTACTTC.

This chain joins TRBV28 and TRBJ1-2; 8 bases are a match to TRBD1. Germline lookup yields CDR1 MDHEN and CDR2 SYDVKM. The CDR3 runs 14 residues. J gave up 5 bases and V 5 bases, and 7 bases lay outside the gene matches. CDR3 amino acids: CASSASYRGYGYTF. The CDR3 DNA is TGTGCCAGCAGTGCCAGTTACAGGGGGTATGGCTACACCTTC.

The sample holds one count of this clone. V gene TRBV7-2 combines with J gene TRBJ2-5; tentative D call: TRBD2 (6 bases). Trimming took 7 bases from V and 2 from J, leaving 17 bases between them. The germline V gene has CDR1 SGHTA and CDR2 FQGNSA. The CDR3 sequence is 15 residues long. The CDR3 here is CASTIPLGGQETQYF. As DNA, the CDR3 is TGTGCCAGCACCATACCCCTAGGAGGGCAAGAGACCCAGTACTTC.

The chain uses TRBV5-6 and TRBJ2-7, with 8 bases fitting TRBD1. The CDR3 is 13 amino acids. CDR1 and CDR2 (germline): SGHDT, YYEEEE. The V gene end was trimmed by 4 bases and the J gene end by 2 bases; junction bases not matched to a gene: 2. CDR3 in amino acids: CASSQGAPYEQYF. CDR3 DNA: TGTGCCAGCAGCCAGGGGGCGCCCTACGAGCAGTACTTC.

The V gene is TRBV5-4, the J gene TRBJ2-2; D perhaps matches TRBD1 (5 bases). Germline V gene data show CDR1 as SGHNT and CDR2 as YYREEE (reference sequence). The CDR3 length is 14 residues. V dropped 5 bases and J dropped 5 bases, with 13 bases sitting between them. CDR3: CASRVQGGTGELFF. The CDR3 DNA sequence: TGTGCCAGCAGGGTCCAGGGTGGTACCGGGGAGCTGTTTTTT.

CDR3 sequence (DNA): TGTGCCAGCAGCTTGTTGGACGGTGAAGCTTTCTTT. Its protein is CASSLLDGEAFF. V gene TRBV11-3 combines with J gene TRBJ1-1; D is undetermined. This CDR3 is 12 amino acids long. Germline V gene data show CDR1 as SGHNT and CDR2 as YENEEA. Trimming removed 3 bases from V and 7 bases from J, with 9 bases in between.

This chain joins TRBV9 and TRBJ2-5; 16 nucleotides line up with TRBD2. Losses at the gene ends were 0 bases for V and 5 bases for J; bases not matched to a gene: 10. Germline CDR1 reads SGDLS; CDR2 reads YYNGEE. There are 19 residues in the CDR3. The CDR3 protein is CASSVGLRGLAGGRETQYF. The CDR3 DNA follows: TGTGCCAGCAGCGTAGGGCTGAGGGGACTAGCGGGGGGGCGTGAGACCCAGTACTTC.

The J gene is TRBJ2-7, the V gene TRBV19; D is unresolved. Germline assignment: CDR1 LNHDA and CDR2 SQIVND (reference sequence). The CDR3 is made up of 12 amino acids. Trimming removed 1 base at V and 3 bases at J, with 4 bases between. The CDR3: CASSIGSYEQYF. The CDR3 nucleotides read TGTGCCAGTAGTATAGGGAGCTACGAGCAGTACTTC.